The T cell receptor (beta chain) described here comes from a study of T cells of healthy individuals. One entry per CDR3 protein results from TCRdb running MiXCR on the 5' RACE reads. The sample includes around 100,000 distinct CDR3 sequences, roughly a sixth of them seen just once. This clonotype was detected many times. The CDR3 sequence is 13 residues long. Germline V gives CDR1 LGHNA, CDR2 YSLEER. Trimming removed 0 bases at V and 4 bases at J, with 6 bases between. The chain couples TRBV4-3 to TRBJ2-5; D is undetermined. The source is a human donor in good health. In nucleotides, the CDR3 is TGCGCCAGCAGCCAAGAACGGAGAGAGACCCAGTACTTC. It yields the protein CASSQERRETQYF.